Presented here are 5 T cell receptor beta chains from one specimen sequenced in a study of tumor-infiltrating lymphocytes in primary liver carcinoma. Using a constant-region primer together with ProtoScript II reverse transcriptase, TCR beta cDNA was made from about 490 ng of total RNA. ARM-PCR, slightly modified, supplied the TCR beta libraries through three nested multiplex PCR rounds. Amplification in the first two PCR rounds was performed using TRBV1-TRBV30 forward primers and a C-beta reverse primer for approximately 10 cycles each. TCRdb reprocessed the multiplex PCR reads via MiXCR and lists one record per CDR3 protein. Counted here are 95,000 to 150,000 distinct CDR3 sequences, about 59% occurring once; the ten biggest clones make up roughly a tenth. Bulk tissue was left unsorted, and RNA and DNA were co-extracted from 20-30 mg of it. Material for sequencing was liver tumor tissue from sampling region 1. As to subset: tumor region T1, superior pole. These receptors were taken from a woman aged 55-69 years with primary liver carcinoma and hepatitis B virus infection.

A word on this clonotype: Being one base from a much bigger clone, this may be a read error. The chain has TRBV6-2 or TRBV6-3 and TRBJ2-7; TRBD1 matches at 11 bases. Trimming removed 1 base from V and 3 bases from J; junction bases left unmatched: 2. The CDR3 is 15 residues long. Looked up from germline, CDR1 is MNHEY and CDR2 is SVGEGT. The CDR3: CASSYFGTGGYEQYF. The DNA of the CDR3 is TGTGCCAGCAGTTACTTCGGGACAGGGGGCTACGAGCAGTACTTC.

To note about this clonotype: This may come from a read error, since a much larger clone is one base off. J is TRBJ1-2 and V is TRBV10-2, with 9 bases that match TRBD1. The CDR3 loop spans 14 amino acids. Germline V lookup: CDR1 WSHSY, CDR2 SAAADI. V trimming: 7 bases; J trimming: 8 bases; junction bases outside the gene matches: 11. In DNA form, the CDR3 reads TGCGCCAGCAATGAAAGGGGACAGGGCTTCGGCTACACCTTC. Its protein product is CASNERGQGFGYTF.

This clonotype was seen at least ten times. This chain uses TRBV5-8 with TRBJ2-1; TRBD1 agrees at 9 bases. CDR3 length: 14 amino acids. Germline trimming cut 3 bases from V and 6 bases from J; bases unmatched to any gene: 4. Germline V lookup: CDR1 SGHTS, CDR2 YDEGEE. The CDR3 DNA sequence: TGTGCCAGCAGCTCGGACAGGGGCAGCAATGAGCAGTTCTTC. This codes for CASSSDRGSNEQFF.

Details on this clonotype: A much more abundant neighbour one base away suggests this may be a read error. This rearrangement joins TRBV12-5 to TRBJ2-1; D remains unclear. The CDR3 contains 15 residues. Germline loops: CDR1 LGHNT, CDR2 FRNRAP. CDR3 amino acids: CVSGPYVGSYNEQFF. CDR3 sequence (DNA): TGTGTTAGTGGTCCCTACGTGGGCTCCTACAATGAGCAGTTCTTC.

Remarks on this clonotype: Germline is not matched at one junction end, which may reflect a read error. CDR3 region: CASSHRSGPGEIQYF. The CDR3 nucleotides are TGTGCCAGCAGCCACAGATCAGGTCCGGGGGAGATCCAGTACTTC. This chain joins TRBV11-3 and TRBJ2-5, with TRBD2 as a possible D gene (6 bases). The CDR3 length is 15 residues. CDR1 is SGHNT and CDR2 is YENEEA in the germline V gene.